This T cell receptor beta chain derives from a study of post-analysis software for immune sequencing data. Across the study: Disease trajectories encompassed relapsing-remitting, secondary progressive and progressive-relapsing multiple sclerosis. General study results and limits: Analysis by F measure revealed that same-batch samples clustered strongly together. Controls showed lower frequencies than patients for five TRBV segments, and TRBV5-6, TRBV5-1 and TRBV20-1 were among these. Multiple sclerosis patients had significantly lower normalized Chao1 diversity than controls.

The germline gives CDR1 MNHEY, CDR2 SVGAGI. Trimming pared 5 bases from V and 7 bases from J, leaving 12 bases between. The CDR3 is 13 amino acids. This clonotype was recorded a few times. Its antigen remains unidentified. Researchers reported that TCR beta cDNA libraries carried unique molecular identifiers. Once roughly 0.9 to 11 million T cells were used, hundreds of thousands of cDNA molecules resulted. TCRdb re-analysed the PCR reads in MiXCR, keeping a single row per CDR3 protein. Among 750,000 to 950,000 distinct CDR3 sequences listed, approximately 50% were seen once. This chain connects TRBV6-5 to TRBJ2-1, with a tentative D call TRBD1 (5 bases). This sequence was found in a girl between 5 and 17 years old with multiple sclerosis. Specimen: blood. CDR3 protein: CASSLAGRNEQFF. DNA of the CDR3: TGTGCCAGCAGTCTTGCAGGGCGGAATGAGCAGTTCTTC.